Listed here are 6 T cell receptor beta chains from one sample, sequenced in a study of blood T cell repertoires in COVID-19. The table came from immunoSEQ multiplex PCR; TCRdb's copy has only in-frame clones and leaves some out. The table lists about 110,000 clones, 75% to 80% of them singletons, with roughly 17% in the top ten. The sequenced sample was peripheral blood. These receptors all stem from an elderly woman with active or convalescent COVID-19.

The chain uses TRBV7-2 and TRBJ1-2, with 9 bases identical to TRBD1. This CDR3 has 15 residues. Losses at the gene ends were 1 base for V and 3 bases for J; bases not matched to a gene: 3. The germline CDR1 and CDR2 sequences are SGHTA and FQGNSA. CDR3 nucleotide sequence: TGTGCCAGCAGCTTAGGGGACAGGGTGGACTATGGCTACACCTTC. This sequence encodes CASSLGDRVDYGYTF. The whole variable domain, remainder taken from reference TRBV7-2 and TRBJ1-2, is GAGVSQSPSNKVTEKGKDVELRCDPISGHTALYWYRQSLGQGLEFLIYFQGNSAPDKSGLPSDRFSAERTGGSVSTLTIQRTQQEDSAVYLCASSLGDRVDYGYTFGSGTRLTVV.

The chain joins TRBV11-2 to TRBJ2-1, with D possibly being TRBD1 (5 bases). The CDR3 is 14 residues long. Between the trimmed V and J ends, which lost 5 bases and 4 bases, there was a span of 12 bases. Germline-derived CDR1 and CDR2 are SGHAT and FQNNGV. DNA of the CDR3: TGTGCCAGCAGCCAACAGACAGCATACAATGAGCAGTTCTTC. Translating gives CASSQQTAYNEQFF.

This clone was counted only a few times. This chain joins TRBV7-8 and TRBJ2-7; 10 nucleotides agree with TRBD2. Trimming removed 5 bases from V and 4 bases from J; junction bases left unmatched: 8. The CDR3 sequence is 15 residues long. Per the germline V gene, CDR1 is SGHVS and CDR2 is FQNEAQ. CDR3 in DNA: TGTGCCAGCAGCGTCGCCGGGACTAGCGTGTACGAGCAGTACTTC. Protein: CASSVAGTSVYEQYF.

V gene TRBV21-1 combines with J gene TRBJ1-4. TRBV21-1 is described as a pseudogene. The CDR3 is made up of 16 amino acids. The CDR3 DNA follows: TGTGCCAGCAGCAAAATGGAGGGTTTGAGGGGCGAAAAACTGTTTTTT. This translates into CASSKMEGLRGEKLFF.

The V and J genes are TRBV7-2 and TRBJ1-1, with D unclear. Per the germline V gene, CDR1 is SGHTA and CDR2 is FQGNSA. Trimming cost V 2 bases and J 4 bases, with 17 bases left between them. This CDR3 has 16 amino acids. The CDR3 loop reads CASSLLGSGILTEAFF. CDR3 coding DNA: TGTGCCAGCAGCTTATTAGGTTCGGGGATTCTCACTGAAGCTTTCTTT.

The J gene is TRBJ1-1, the V gene TRBV5-5; D is unresolved. This CDR3 region has 13 residues. Germline CDR1 and CDR2: SGHKS and YYEKEE (reference sequence). V lost 0 bases, J lost 6 bases, and 9 bases lay in between. In DNA, the CDR3 is TGTGCCAGCAGCTTGGGGGCAGTGGCTGAAGCTTTCTTT. As protein: CASSLGAVAEAFF.